The 25 T cell receptor beta chains below were found in one sample sequenced in a study of cytomegalovirus exposure and HLA in healthy donors (dated by TCRdb to the late 2010s). Library preparation employed the immunoSEQ multiplex PCR assay. For the multiplex PCR, a mixture combining 60 forward primers for TCR Vbeta segments and 13 reverse primers for TCR Jbeta segments was used. This immuneACCESS table, as held by TCRdb, lists in-frame sequences with V and J called but not all clones. Of the missing ones, under half trace to an unresolved V gene in checked studies; the others have no known cause. For this sample there are some 130,000 clones; approximately 63% appear just once. Jointly, the top ten make up roughly 1.9% of the sample. Source material: PBMCs. The receptors were gathered from a woman aged 60-70 years in good health and CMV-seropositive.

This clone has a handful of counts. V is TRBV27 and J is TRBJ1-1; 7 bases align to TRBD1. The length of the CDR3 is 14 residues. Germline loops: CDR1 MNHEY, CDR2 SMNVEV (reference sequence). J was trimmed by 0 bases and V by 5 bases; bases with no gene match: 3. CDR3: CASSETGMNTEAFF. DNA for the CDR3: TGTGCCAGCAGTGAGACAGGGATGAACACTGAAGCTTTCTTT.

The CDR3 loop is CASSFRDSRQHF. CDR3 bases: TGTGCCAGCAGCTTCCGGGACAGCCGCCAGCATTTT. The rearrangement uses TRBV7-8 and TRBJ1-5; TRBD1 aligns across 7 bases. CDR3 length: 12 residues. Trimming cost V 3 bases and J 12 bases; bases outside gene matches: 5. Germline CDR1 and CDR2: SGHVS and FQNEAQ.

This clone came up a few times. The genes are TRBV5-6 and TRBJ1-5; 7 positions agree with TRBD1. This CDR3 has 14 residues. V shed 4 bases, J shed 11 bases, and the junction held 12 bases outside the gene matches. Germline CDR1 reads SGHDT; CDR2 reads YYEEEE. CDR3 amino acids: CASSEGAGLGTQHF. The CDR3 nucleotides read TGTGCCAGCAGCGAGGGGGCAGGGCTAGGTACCCAGCATTTT.

The rearrangement joins TRBV5-6 to TRBJ2-2, with D maybe TRBD2 (5 bases). With 2 bases removed from V and 7 bases from J, the gap between germline ends came to 12 bases. CDR1 and CDR2 (germline): SGHDT, YYEEEE. This CDR3 is 14 amino acids long. The DNA for the CDR3 is TGTGCCAGCAGCTTACTAGGTAGCGACGGGGAGCTGTTTTTT. Protein product: CASSLLGSDGELFF.

V usage is TRBV30 and J usage is TRBJ2-1, with 7 bases identical to TRBD2. The CDR3 runs 14 residues. Trimming at V came to 4 bases and at J to 6 bases, leaving 9 bases not matched to a gene. Germline-derived CDR1 and CDR2 are GTSNPN and SVGIG (reference sequence). CDR3 nucleotide sequence: TGTGCCTGGAATGAGCGGGGTTCCGGCAATGAGCAGTTCTTC. Protein product: CAWNERGSGNEQFF.

This rearrangement joins TRBV6-1 to TRBJ1-1, with D maybe TRBD1 (6 bases). Germline-derived CDR1 and CDR2 are MNHNS and SASEGT. This CDR3 has 14 residues. V was trimmed by 7 bases and J by 2 bases, leaving 14 bases between them. CDR3 protein: CASIEGGLNTEAFF. The CDR3 DNA follows: TGTGCCAGCATTGAGGGGGGACTAAACACTGAAGCTTTCTTT.

The V call is TRBV7-8, the J call TRBJ2-2; tentative D call: TRBD1 (5 bases). Trimming pared 6 bases from V and 1 base from J, leaving 12 bases between. This CDR3 comprises 15 residues. Germline V gene data show CDR1 as SGHVS and CDR2 as FQNEAQ. CDR3 DNA: TGTGCCAGCAGACTCCAGGGAAAGAACACCGGGGAGCTGTTTTTT. This translates into CASRLQGKNTGELFF. The full variable domain, its missing parts supplied by reference TRBV7-8 and TRBJ2-2, is GAGVSQSPRYKVAKRGQDVALRCDPISGHVSLFWYQQALGQGPEFLTYFQNEAQLDKSGLPSDRFFAERPEGSVSTLKIQRTQQEDSAVYLCASRLQGKNTGELFFGEGSRLTVL.

V is TRBV28 and J is TRBJ2-7; a weak D match, TRBD2 (6 bases). The CDR3 sequence is 16 residues long. The germline V gene has CDR1 MDHEN and CDR2 SYDVKM. Trimming left V 5 bases short and J 8 bases short, with 25 bases between. The CDR3, as DNA: TGTGCCAGCAGTCCACTCGCTGGAGGGGTCTCGGATAAGCAGTACTTC. Translating gives CASSPLAGGVSDKQYF.

This rearrangement joins TRBV18 to TRBJ1-1; the match to TRBD1 covers 7 bases. The V and J ends lost 2 bases and 5 bases, in that order; junction bases with no gene match: 8. The CDR3 covers 15 residues. CDR1 is KGHSH, CDR2 LQKENI, per germline. The CDR3, as DNA: TGTGCCAGCTCACCAACTACAGGGGCGGGGACTGAAGCTTTCTTT. It translates to CASSPTTGAGTEAFF.

A few counts support this clone. This chain connects TRBV28 to TRBJ2-1; 10 bases align to TRBD1. This CDR3 is built from 15 residues. Trimming cost V 5 bases and J 5 bases; bases outside gene matches: 6. Germline CDR1 and CDR2: MDHEN and SYDVKM. CDR3 sequence: CASSNRQGANNEQFF. CDR3 DNA: TGTGCCAGCAGTAACCGACAGGGGGCAAACAATGAGCAGTTCTTC.

This clone was detected only once. V is TRBV28 and J is TRBJ1-2, with 9 positions matching TRBD1. Trimming removed 3 bases from V and 1 base from J; junction bases left unmatched: 3. CDR1 is MDHEN, CDR2 SYDVKM, per germline. The CDR3 consists of 15 residues. The chain's CDR3 is CASSLLDRGNYGYTF. The CDR3 region has the DNA TGTGCCAGCAGTTTGTTGGACAGGGGTAACTATGGCTACACCTTC.

This clone was seen more than once but under ten times. The chain couples TRBV7-6 to TRBJ1-5; D perhaps matches TRBD1 (5 bases). V gave up 0 bases and J gave up 4 bases, with 13 bases separating them. Germline-derived CDR1 and CDR2 are SGHVS and FNYEAQ. There are 16 residues in the CDR3. This CDR3 reads CASSLAPAGLNQPQHF. The DNA of the CDR3 is TGTGCCAGCAGCTTAGCGCCAGCAGGGCTGAATCAGCCCCAGCATTTT.

The V call is TRBV10-1, the J call TRBJ2-3; TRBD2 matches 10 bases. V shed 6 bases and J 5 bases; nucleotides not matched to a gene: 5. The germline V gene has CDR1 WNHNN and CDR2 SYGVQD (reference sequence). The CDR3 totals 14 residues. As DNA, the CDR3 is TGCGCCAGCAGCCCTCTAGCGGGAGTAGATACGCAGTATTTT. Its protein is CASSPLAGVDTQYF.

V is TRBV7-2 and J is TRBJ1-2, with D perhaps TRBD1 (6 bases). CDR3 length: 13 amino acids. The ends were cut back, 5 bases at V and 2 bases at J, with 9 bases in the middle. Germline CDR1 reads SGHTA; CDR2 reads FQGNSA. The CDR3 nucleotides read TGTGCCAGCAGCCTTAGGGGGAACTATGGCTACACCTTC. The encoded protein is CASSLRGNYGYTF.

The rearrangement joins TRBV7-3 to TRBJ2-1; D possibly corresponds to TRBD2 (6 bases). Germline V lookup: CDR1 SGHTA, CDR2 FQGTGA. This CDR3 is built from 15 residues. Trimming shortened V by 3 bases and J by 8 bases, and 17 bases separated the two germline ends. The CDR3 protein is CASSLGPGTGYEQFF. In nucleotides, the CDR3 is TGTGCCAGCAGCTTGGGTCCCGGGACTGGGTATGAGCAGTTCTTC.

This chain connects TRBV28 to TRBJ2-7; unclear D gene. V lost 7 bases and J lost 4, with 11 bases in between. This CDR3 region has 12 residues. The germline V gene encodes CDR1 MDHEN and CDR2 SYDVKM. The chain's CDR3 is CASTGSLYEQYF. As DNA, the CDR3 is TGTGCCAGCACCGGGTCCCTATACGAGCAGTACTTC.

V and J are TRBV5-1 and TRBJ2-5; TRBD2 aligns across 9 bases. This CDR3 comprises 13 residues. Germline V gene sequence: CDR1 SGHRS, CDR2 YFSETQ. The V segment lost 5 bases and the J segment 3 bases; nucleotides outside the gene matches: 2. The DNA for the CDR3 is TGCGCCAGCAGTAGGACTAGCGAAGAGACCCAGTACTTC. Translating it yields CASSRTSEETQYF.

The V call is TRBV5-6, the J call TRBJ2-1, with 16 bases aligning to TRBD2. Per the germline V gene, CDR1 is SGHDT and CDR2 is YYEEEE. The CDR3 is 18 amino acids. V gave up 7 bases and J gave up 8 bases; unmatched junction bases: 15. CDR3 in amino acids: CASLALAGTSGRGDEQFF. The CDR3 DNA sequence: TGTGCCAGCCTCGCCCTGGCAGGGACTAGCGGGAGGGGCGATGAGCAGTTCTTC.

The CDR3, as DNA: TGTGCCAGCTCACCAGATAATACCGGTAATCAGCCCCAGCATTTT. It yields the protein CASSPDNTGNQPQHF. This chain connects TRBV18 to TRBJ1-5; D is uncertain. Germline CDR1 KGHSH, CDR2 LQKENI. Between the trimmed V and J ends, which lost 2 bases and 4 bases, there was a span of 12 bases. The CDR3 is 15 amino acids.

This clone was detected only a few times. The chain is built from TRBV28 and TRBJ2-7; D gene uncertain. The CDR3 sequence is 11 residues long. In germline, CDR1 is MDHEN, CDR2 SYDVKM. V was pared by 7 bases and J by 3 bases, with 7 bases between. The CDR3 is CASKAFYEQYF. DNA for the CDR3: TGTGCCAGCAAAGCGTTCTACGAGCAGTACTTC.

The chain employs TRBV6-6 and TRBJ2-2; unclear D gene. Germline-derived CDR1 and CDR2 are MNHNY and SVGAGI (reference sequence). Trimming took off 5 bases at V and 4 bases at J, with 8 bases between the two ends. The CDR3 consists of 13 residues. CDR3 protein: CASSRIATGELFF. The DNA of the CDR3 is TGTGCCAGCAGTAGGATAGCCACCGGGGAGCTGTTTTTT.

This sequence joins TRBV28 and TRBJ1-4, with 7 bases aligning to TRBD1. The CDR3 is 15 residues long. Germline V gene data show CDR1 as MDHEN and CDR2 as SYDVKM. J was trimmed by 4 bases and V by 6 bases; bases with no gene match: 8. The CDR3 sequence is CASSPTGSNNEKLFF. The CDR3 coding sequence is TGTGCCAGCAGCCCGACAGGGTCAAATAATGAAAAACTGTTTTTT. Together with reference TRBV28 and TRBJ1-4, the CDR3 gives the full variable domain: DVKVTQSSRYLVKRTGEKVFLECVQDMDHENMFWYRQDPGLGLRLIYFSYDVKMKEKGDIPEGYSVSREKKERFSLILESASTNQTSMYLCASSPTGSNNEKLFFGSGTQLSVL.

The chain joins TRBV6-1 to TRBJ2-3, with no clear D. This CDR3 region has 13 residues. CDR1 and CDR2 (germline): MNHNS, SASEGT. Trimming left V 5 bases short and J 4 bases short, with 10 bases between. The CDR3 DNA reads TGTGCCAGCAGTCCCCTAGTGGCAGATACGCAGTATTTT. Translated: CASSPLVADTQYF.

This sequence joins TRBV28 and TRBJ1-1; unclear D gene. Trimming took off 2 bases at V and 4 bases at J, with 11 bases between the two ends. This CDR3 is built from 14 residues. Germline loops: CDR1 MDHEN, CDR2 SYDVKM. The DNA for the CDR3 is TGTGCCAGCAGTTTAAGCCCCTCCCTCACTGAAGCTTTCTTT. It yields the protein CASSLSPSLTEAFF.

The chain is built from TRBV2 and TRBJ1-2; 7 nucleotides align to TRBD1. V shed 5 bases and J 8 bases; nucleotides not matched to a gene: 20. There are 17 residues in the CDR3. Looked up from germline, CDR1 is SNHLY and CDR2 is FYNNEI. The CDR3 nucleotides read TGTGCCAGCAGTTCTGAGAGGACGCATACAGGGGCGGCAGGCTACACCTTC. Its translation is CASSSERTHTGAAGYTF.